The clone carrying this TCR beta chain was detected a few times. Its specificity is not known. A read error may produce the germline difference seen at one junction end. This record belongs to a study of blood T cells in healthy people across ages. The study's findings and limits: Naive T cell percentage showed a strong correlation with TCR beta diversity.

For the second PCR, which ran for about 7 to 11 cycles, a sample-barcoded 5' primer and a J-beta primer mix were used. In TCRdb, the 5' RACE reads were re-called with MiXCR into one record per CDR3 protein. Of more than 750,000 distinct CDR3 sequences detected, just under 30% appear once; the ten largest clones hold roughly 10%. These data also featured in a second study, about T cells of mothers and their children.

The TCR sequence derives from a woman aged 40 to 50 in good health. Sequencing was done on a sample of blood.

DNA of the CDR3: TGCGGCGTTGGGCAGGGACGGGGCAATCAGCCCCAGCATTTT. It codes for CGVGQGRGNQPQHF. This rearrangement joins TRBV29-1 to TRBJ1-5; D might be TRBD1 (5 bases). The CDR3 runs to 14 residues. Per germline, CDR1 SQVTM and CDR2 ANQGSEA. Drawing the rest from reference TRBV29-1 and TRBJ1-5, the complete variable domain is SAVISQKPSRDICQRGTSLTIQCQVDSQVTMMFWYRQQPGQSLTLIATANQGSEATYESGFVIDKFPISRPNLTFSTLTVSNMSPEDSSIYLCGVGQGRGNQPQHFGDGTRLSIL.